The 17 T cell receptor beta chains below all came from one sample that was sequenced in a study of cytomegalovirus exposure and HLA in healthy donors. A multiplex PCR was run with 60 Vbeta primers and 13 Jbeta primers. Using immunoSEQ multiplex PCR, the repertoire was profiled, and TCRdb retains in-frame clones only, with some absent. The table has over 100,000 clones, less than 80% seen once. The sample taken for sequencing was PBMCs. The receptor source for this set is a man in his forties in good health and CMV-seropositive.

This chain links TRBV6-5 with TRBJ1-3, with 8 bases that match TRBD1. V dropped 0 bases and J dropped 2; count of bases not matched to a gene: 3. Germline values: CDR1 MNHEY, CDR2 SVGAGI. There are 16 residues in the CDR3. CDR3 region: CASSYSDRAAGNTIYF. Here the CDR3 DNA reads TGTGCCAGCAGTTACTCGGACAGGGCAGCTGGAAACACCATATATTTT.

This sequence joins TRBV19 and TRBJ1-1, with D uncertain. The germline V gene encodes CDR1 LNHDA and CDR2 SQIVND (reference sequence). The CDR3 extends over 16 amino acids. Trimming shortened V by 5 bases and J by 0 bases, and 16 bases separated the two germline ends. The CDR3 sequence: CASSRGGSRLNTEAFF. In DNA, the CDR3 is TGTGCCAGTAGTCGTGGAGGCTCCCGCCTGAACACTGAAGCTTTCTTT. Based on the CDR3 plus reference TRBV19 and TRBJ1-1, the full variable domain is DGGITQSPKYLFRKEGQNVTLSCEQNLNHDAMYWYRQDPGQGLRLIYYSQIVNDFQKGDIAEGYSVSREKKESFPLTVTSAQKNPTAFYLCASSRGGSRLNTEAFFGQGTRLTVV.

Concerning this clone: Other DNA sequences from this sample encode an identical CDR3 as well. The rearrangement links TRBV5-1 to TRBJ1-3; D possibly corresponds to TRBD1 (5 bases). Trimming cost V 1 base and J 4 bases, with 6 bases left between them. Looked up from germline, CDR1 is SGHRS and CDR2 is YFSETQ. This CDR3 has 13 amino acids. CDR3 residues: CASSLTGGNTIYF. CDR3 coding DNA: TGCGCCAGCAGCTTGACAGGAGGAAACACCATATATTTT. The variable domain in full, completed from reference TRBV5-1 and TRBJ1-3, reads KAGVTQTPRYLIKTRGQQVTLSCSPISGHRSVSWYQQTPGQGLQFLFEYFSETQRNKGNFPGRFSGRQFSNSRSEMNVSTLELGDSALYLCASSLTGGNTIYFGEGSWLTVV.

The chain couples TRBV19 to TRBJ2-7, with 11 bases lining up with TRBD1. Germline V gene data show CDR1 as LNHDA and CDR2 as SQIVND (reference sequence). The junction had 6 bases not matched to a gene; V was cut back by 3 bases and J by 5 bases. The CDR3 sequence is 15 residues long. The CDR3 loop is CASSIGTGGNDEQYF. CDR3 sequence (DNA): TGTGCCAGTAGTATTGGGACAGGGGGGAACGACGAGCAGTACTTC.

This rearrangement joins TRBV6-1 to TRBJ1-2; D is perhaps TRBD1 (5 bases). From germline, CDR1 is MNHNS and CDR2 SASEGT. Trimming took off 4 bases at V and 6 bases at J, with 12 bases between the two ends. The CDR3 extends over 13 amino acids. In DNA form, the CDR3 reads TGTGCCAGCAGTGTAGGGGTTCGGGATGGCTACACCTTC. Translating it yields CASSVGVRDGYTF.

The chain joins TRBV27 to TRBJ2-1, with 11 nucleotides matching TRBD2. Germline V gene data show CDR1 as MNHEY and CDR2 as SMNVEV (reference sequence). There are 16 residues in the CDR3. The junction had 9 bases not matched to a gene; V was cut back by 7 bases and J by 4 bases. The CDR3 bases are TGTGCCAGCACCGACGGACTAGCGGGTAATTACAATGAGCAGTTCTTC. Protein: CASTDGLAGNYNEQFF.

This chain links TRBV12-5 with TRBJ2-2; possible D gene TRBD1, 6 bases. The length of the CDR3 is 16 residues. V lost 1 base and J lost 3, with 12 bases in between. Germline CDR1 LGHNT, CDR2 FRNRAP. CDR3 loop: CASGLATGTYTGELFF. CDR3 nucleotide sequence: TGTGCTAGTGGTTTGGCGACCGGGACATACACCGGGGAGCTGTTTTTT.

The chain carries TRBV9 and TRBJ2-5, with a possible D match to TRBD2 (6 bases). V was shortened by 0 bases and J by 3 bases, with 12 bases between the two germline ends. The germline V gene has CDR1 SGDLS and CDR2 YYNGEE. CDR3 length: 15 amino acids. The CDR3 sequence: CASSVGGSSEETQYF. CDR3 in DNA: TGTGCCAGCAGCGTAGGTGGGTCTAGCGAAGAGACCCAGTACTTC.

The chain couples TRBV7-8 to TRBJ2-3; 8 bases are a match to TRBD2. The CDR3 sequence is 16 residues long. The trim removed 5 bases at V and 2 bases at J, leaving 9 bases unmatched. Per the germline V gene, CDR1 is SGHVS and CDR2 is FQNEAQ. CDR3 protein: CASSPRGGATTDTQYF. CDR3 bases: TGTGCCAGCAGCCCCCGGGGGGGGGCCACCACAGATACGCAGTATTTT.

This clone was detected a few times. This chain uses TRBV19 with TRBJ2-5; TRBD1 matches 11 bases. The ends lost 4 bases at V and 4 bases at J; junction bases unmatched: 5. Germline V gene lookup returns CDR1 LNHDA and CDR2 SQIVND (reference sequence). The CDR3 is made up of 15 amino acids. The CDR3 DNA reads as TGTGCCAGTAGTACAGGGACAGGGGGACGAGAGACCCAGTACTTC. Translating it yields CASSTGTGGRETQYF.

V gene TRBV29-1 combines with J gene TRBJ2-7; D is possibly TRBD1 (5 bases). Germline lookup yields CDR1 SQVTM and CDR2 ANQGSEA. V lost 6 bases and J 0 bases, leaving 9 bases between the germline ends. The CDR3 totals 12 residues. The CDR3 DNA is TGCAGCGTCATGACAGACTCCTACGAGCAGTACTTC. As protein: CSVMTDSYEQYF.

This clone was seen a single time. This chain connects TRBV10-3 to TRBJ1-5; D not resolved. Germline V CDR1 and CDR2: ENHRY, SYGVKD. V was pared by 3 bases and J by 4 bases, with 10 bases between. This CDR3 is built from 14 residues. The CDR3 sequence: CAISDWADNQPQHF. As DNA, the CDR3 is TGTGCCATCAGTGACTGGGCCGATAATCAGCCCCAGCATTTT.

The chain combines TRBV7-9 with TRBJ2-2, with TRBD1 matching 7 bases. Trimming removed 5 bases from V and 6 bases from J; junction bases left unmatched: 6. The CDR3 sequence is 14 residues long. Germline V gives CDR1 SEHNR, CDR2 FQNEAQ (reference sequence). Written as DNA, the CDR3 is TGTGCCAGCAGCGACTCCGACAGGGCCGGGGAGCTGTTTTTT. It translates to CASSDSDRAGELFF.

This rearrangement joins TRBV30 to TRBJ1-2, with D perhaps matching TRBD1 (5 bases). The CDR3 spans 14 residues. The V end was cut by 5 bases, the J end by 6 bases, with 19 bases between. In germline, CDR1 is GTSNPN, CDR2 SVGIG (reference sequence). The CDR3: CAWGGRGGGDGYTF. For the CDR3, the DNA is TGTGCCTGGGGGGGGAGGGGCGGGGGAGATGGCTACACCTTC.

This clone was counted only a few times. This chain links TRBV19 with TRBJ1-2; D remains ambiguous. The CDR3 is 12 amino acids. Germline V CDR1 and CDR2: LNHDA, SQIVND (reference sequence). V was pared by 6 bases and J by 8 bases, with 13 bases between. CDR3 amino acids: CASSQGGYGYTF. The DNA for the CDR3 is TGTGCCAGTAGCCAAGGAGGTTACGGCTACACCTTC.

On this clone itself: Compared with germline, one end of the junction differs, possibly owing to a read error. The V gene is TRBV6-1, the J gene TRBJ2-7; D gene uncertain. Germline values: CDR1 MNHNS, CDR2 SASEGT. This CDR3 has 15 residues. The CDR3 nucleotides are TGTGCCAGCAGTGAAGTGGGCATAGGCTCCCACGAGCAGTACTTC. This sequence encodes CASSEVGIGSHEQYF.

A few counts support this clone. The rearrangement joins TRBV15 to TRBJ2-3; a weak D match, TRBD2 (6 bases). Germline CDR1 is LNHNV and CDR2 is YYDKDF (reference sequence). V lost 7 bases and J lost 5, with 13 bases in between. CDR3 length equals 13 residues. The CDR3 sequence is CATKGGEIDTQYF. The CDR3, as DNA: TGTGCCACCAAGGGCGGGGAGATAGATACGCAGTATTTT.